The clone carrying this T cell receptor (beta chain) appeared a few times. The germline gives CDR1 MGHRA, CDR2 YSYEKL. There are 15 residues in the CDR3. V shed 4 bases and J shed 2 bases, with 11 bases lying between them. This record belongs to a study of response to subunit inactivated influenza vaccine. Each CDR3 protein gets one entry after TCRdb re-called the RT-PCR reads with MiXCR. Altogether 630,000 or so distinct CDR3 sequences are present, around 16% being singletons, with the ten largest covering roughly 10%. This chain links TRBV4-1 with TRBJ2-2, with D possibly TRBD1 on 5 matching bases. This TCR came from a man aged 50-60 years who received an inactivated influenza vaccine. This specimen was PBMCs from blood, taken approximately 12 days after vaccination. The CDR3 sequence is CASSLQGFNTGELFF. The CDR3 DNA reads TGCGCCAGCAGCCTGCAGGGTTTCAACACCGGGGAGCTGTTTTTT.